This T cell receptor (beta chain) is drawn from a study of shared clonotypes between healthy human individuals. This clone was seen just once. Its antigen is undetermined. Broader study findings: Relative to clonotypes present in all four donors, those not shared had lower generation probabilities.

Trimming took 6 bases from V and 0 from J, leaving 3 bases between them. The CDR3 loop spans 13 amino acids. Germline V gives CDR1 MNHEY, CDR2 SVGAGI. In replicate PCRs of sorted subsets, 150 to 200 ng DNA, about 30,000 T cell genomes, was used. The data were produced by immunoSEQ multiplex PCR, yet TCRdb's version contains in-frame clones alone and is incomplete. The sample includes more than 1,200,000 clones, 98% to 99% of them seen just once. Input material: naive CD4+ T cells sorted from blood. Subset: CD45RA+ positively selected. This chain joins TRBV6-5 and TRBJ2-6; D is undetermined. The clonotype comes from a man in his thirties or forties in good health. The CDR3 region has the DNA TGTGCCAGCAGAAACTCTGGGGCCAACGTCCTGACTTTC. Translating gives CASRNSGANVLTF.